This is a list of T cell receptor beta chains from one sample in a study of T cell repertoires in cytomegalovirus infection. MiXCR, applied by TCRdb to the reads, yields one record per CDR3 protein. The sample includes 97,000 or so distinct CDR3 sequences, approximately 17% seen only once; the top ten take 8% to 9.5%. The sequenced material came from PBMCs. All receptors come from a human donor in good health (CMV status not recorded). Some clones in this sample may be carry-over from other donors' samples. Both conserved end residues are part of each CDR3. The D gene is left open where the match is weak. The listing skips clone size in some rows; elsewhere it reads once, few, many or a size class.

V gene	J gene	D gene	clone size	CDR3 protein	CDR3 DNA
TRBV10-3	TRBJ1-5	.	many	CAIGNSGLGQPQHF	TGTGCCATCGGGAATTCAGGGTTGGGTCAGCCCCAGCATTTT
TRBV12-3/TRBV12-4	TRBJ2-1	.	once	CASTTYRSAGHERFF	TGTGCCAGCACCACTTACCGGAGCGCGGGCCATGAGCGGTTCTTC
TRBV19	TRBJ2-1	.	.	CASSIRASEEQFF	TGTGCCAGTAGTATACGTGCTAGTGAGGAGCAGTTCTTC
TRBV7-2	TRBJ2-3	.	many	CASSLRHGWDTQYF	TGTGCCAGCAGCTTAAGGCACGGTTGGGATACGCAGTATTTT
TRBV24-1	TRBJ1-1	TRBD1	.	CATSDFRGTEAFF	TGTGCCACCAGTGATTTCAGGGGGACTGAAGCTTTCTTT
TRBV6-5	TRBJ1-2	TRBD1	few	CASSYLGQGSGYTF	TGTGCCAGCAGTTACTTGGGACAGGGAAGCGGCTACACCTTC
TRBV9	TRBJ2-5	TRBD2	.	CASSSWTSGIYEETQYF	TGTGCCAGCAGCTCCTGGACTAGCGGGATCTACGAAGAGACCCAGTACTTC
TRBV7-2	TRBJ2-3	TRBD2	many	CASSTGLAASTDTQYF	TGTGCCAGCAGCACGGGACTAGCGGCTAGCACAGATACGCAGTATTTT
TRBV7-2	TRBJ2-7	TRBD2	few	CASSLLVSTGGYEQYF	TGTGCCAGCAGTTTGTTGGTGAGCACGGGGGGCTACGAGCAGTACTTC
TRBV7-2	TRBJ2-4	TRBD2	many	CASSSGLAVAKNIQYF	TGTGCCAGCAGCTCCGGACTAGCAGTAGCCAAAAACATTCAGTACTTC
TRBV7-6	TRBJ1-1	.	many	CASSLERYTEAFF	TGTGCCAGCAGCTTAGAAAGGTACACTGAAGCTTTCTTT
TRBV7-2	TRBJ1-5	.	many	CASSQSLLGEEGNQPQHF	TGTGCCAGCAGCCAGAGCCTTTTAGGGGAAGAGGGCAATCAGCCCCAGCATTTT
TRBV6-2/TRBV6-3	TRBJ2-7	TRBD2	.	CASSYAGVYEQYF	TGTGCCAGCAGTTACGCGGGGGTCTACGAGCAGTACTTC
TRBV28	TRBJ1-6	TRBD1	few	CASSPRTGEVIETLHF	TGTGCCAGCAGTCCGCGGACAGGGGAGGTCATAGAGACCCTCCACTTT
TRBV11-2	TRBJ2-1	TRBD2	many	CASSSTLAGGNNEQFF	TGTGCCAGCAGCAGTACCCTAGCGGGGGGTAACAATGAGCAGTTCTTC
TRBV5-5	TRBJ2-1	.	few	CASSLGQNSYNEQFF	TGTGCCAGCAGCTTGGGACAAAACTCCTACAATGAGCAGTTCTTC
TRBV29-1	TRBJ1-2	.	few	CSVEGGAGVVGYTF	TGCAGCGTTGAAGGTGGTGCAGGAGTGGTTGGCTACACCTTC
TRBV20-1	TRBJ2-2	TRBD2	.	CSAILAGANTGELFF	TGCAGTGCTATCCTAGCGGGAGCGAACACCGGGGAGCTGTTTTTT
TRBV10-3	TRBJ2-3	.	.	CAIRPRSTDTQYF	TGTGCCATCAGGCCTAGGAGCACAGATACGCAGTATTTT
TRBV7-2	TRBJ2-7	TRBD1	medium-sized	CASSSDRGFYEQYF	TGTGCCAGCAGTTCGGACAGGGGTTTCTACGAGCAGTACTTC
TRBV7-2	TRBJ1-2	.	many	CASSPDRQGKGYTF	TGTGCCAGCAGCCCTGATCGACAAGGCAAGGGCTACACCTTC
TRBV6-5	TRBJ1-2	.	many	CASSSRFVGGYTF	TGTGCCAGCAGTTCCCGATTTGTGGGGGGCTACACCTTC
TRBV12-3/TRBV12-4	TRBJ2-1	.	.	CASSVDGGLNEQFF	TGTGCCAGCAGTGTGGACGGGGGGCTTAATGAGCAGTTCTTC
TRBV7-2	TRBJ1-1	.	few	CASSPTSTEAFF	TGTGCCAGCAGCCCGACAAGCACTGAAGCTTTCTTT
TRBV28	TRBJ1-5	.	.	CASSFDVSGRGQPQHF	TGTGCCAGCAGTTTCGATGTGTCAGGAAGGGGACAGCCCCAGCATTTT
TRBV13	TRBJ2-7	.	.	CASSLRYSFYEQYF	TGTGCCAGCAGCTTAAGGTACAGCTTCTACGAGCAGTACTTC
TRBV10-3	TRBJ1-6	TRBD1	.	CAISGQGWHSPLHF	TGTGCCATCAGTGGACAGGGGTGGCATTCACCCCTCCACTTT
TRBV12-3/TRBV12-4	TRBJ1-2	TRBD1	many	CASSTGGAYGYTF	TGTGCCAGCAGCACAGGGGGCGCCTATGGCTACACCTTC
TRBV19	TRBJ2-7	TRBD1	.	CASSTRDSRYEQYF	TGTGCCAGTAGTACCCGGGACAGTCGGTACGAGCAGTACTTC
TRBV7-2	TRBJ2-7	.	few	CASSLVGGEYEQYF	TGTGCCAGCAGCTTAGTCGGCGGGGAGTACGAGCAGTACTTC
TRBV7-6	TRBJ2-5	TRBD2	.	CASSYTTGGTQYF	TGTGCCAGCAGCTACACAACGGGGGGGACCCAGTACTTC
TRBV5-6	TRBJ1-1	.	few	CASSFRRNTEAFF	TGTGCCAGCAGCTTCCGCCGGAACACTGAAGCTTTCTTT
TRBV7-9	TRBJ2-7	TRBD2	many	CASSFGGGSYEQYF	TGTGCCAGCAGCTTTGGCGGGGGCTCCTACGAGCAGTACTTC
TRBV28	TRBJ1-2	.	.	CASSPLPGQNGYTF	TGTGCCAGCAGTCCACTACCCGGACAGAATGGCTACACCTTC
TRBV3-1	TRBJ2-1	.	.	CASSLERTSTYNEQFF	TGTGCCAGCAGCCTCGAAAGGACCTCAACCTACAATGAGCAGTTCTTC
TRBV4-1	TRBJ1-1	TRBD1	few	CASSRGSDRDAEAFF	TGCGCCAGCAGCCGAGGCTCGGACAGGGACGCTGAAGCTTTCTTT
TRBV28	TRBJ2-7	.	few	CASSLYRAVGDNEQYF	TGTGCCAGCAGTTTGTACAGGGCGGTGGGGGACAACGAGCAGTACTTC
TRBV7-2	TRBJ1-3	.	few	CASSVYQVSSGNTIYF	TGTGCCAGCAGCGTATACCAGGTCTCCTCTGGAAACACCATATATTTT
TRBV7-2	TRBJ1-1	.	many	CASSLDRATEAFF	TGTGCCAGCAGCTTAGACAGGGCCACTGAAGCTTTCTTT
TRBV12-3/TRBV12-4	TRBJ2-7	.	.	CASSGPYGQYF	TGTGCCAGCAGTGGACCCTACGGGCAGTACTTC
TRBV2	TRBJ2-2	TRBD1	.	CASRRDSTGELFF	TGTGCCAGCAGAAGGGACAGCACCGGGGAGCTGTTTTTT
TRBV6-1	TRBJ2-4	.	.	CASSYLLREGIQYF	TGTGCCAGCAGTTACCTTCTGCGTGAGGGCATTCAGTACTTC
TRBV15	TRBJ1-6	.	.	CATSRDRGRLIDSPLHF	TGTGCCACCAGCAGAGACCGGGGGAGGTTGATTGATTCACCCCTCCACTTT
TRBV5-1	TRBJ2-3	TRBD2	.	CASSQTAGGLPDTQYF	TGCGCCAGCAGCCAAACAGCGGGGGGGCTTCCAGATACGCAGTATTTT
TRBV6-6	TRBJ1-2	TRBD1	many	CASSYSRVDRGYGYTF	TGTGCCAGCAGTTACTCGAGAGTCGACAGGGGCTATGGCTACACCTTC